This entry lists 21 T cell receptor beta chains sequenced from one sample in a study of T cell changes during pregnancy in multiple sclerosis. Assay used: immunoSEQ multiplex PCR; TCRdb lists only in-frame clones, some missing. The table has some 70,000 clones, 91% seen once. The source material was peripheral blood, sampled in the second trimester of pregnancy. These receptor sequences come from a female donor with multiple sclerosis, enrolled in a pregnancy study.

The rearrangement uses TRBV7-3 and TRBJ2-1; TRBD2 might be the D (6 bases). Trimming took off 4 bases at V and 10 bases at J, with 14 bases between the two ends. Germline V gene lookup returns CDR1 SGHTA and CDR2 FQGTGA. The CDR3 is 13 amino acids. The chain's CDR3 is CASSSDWRGEQFF. The CDR3 region has the DNA TGTGCCAGCAGCTCCGACTGGCGGGGAGAGCAGTTCTTC. The full variable domain, in which reference TRBV7-3 and TRBJ2-1 provide the parts outside the CDR3, is GAGVSQTPSNKVTEKGKYVELRCDPISGHTALYWYRQSLGQGPEFLIYFQGTGAADDSGLPNDRFFAVRPEGSVSTLKIQRTERGDSAVYLCASSSDWRGEQFFGPGTRLTVL.

The rearrangement links TRBV9 to TRBJ2-3, with 10 bases identical to TRBD2. The CDR3 is 17 residues long. Germline CDR1 is SGDLS and CDR2 is YYNGEE. Germline trimming cut 0 bases from V and 6 bases from J; bases unmatched to any gene: 10. In DNA, the CDR3 is TGTGCCAGCAGCGTAGTGGGTAGCGGGGGGTCCGGGGATACGCAGTATTTT. This translates into CASSVVGSGGSGDTQYF.

This chain connects TRBV19 to TRBJ1-1; D remains unclear. The V end was cut by 5 bases, the J end by 3 bases, with 10 bases between. The germline V gene has CDR1 LNHDA and CDR2 SQIVND (reference sequence). This CDR3 is 13 amino acids long. The DNA of the CDR3 is TGTGCCAGTAGTCGGAGGTTGCACACTGAAGCTTTCTTT. This encodes CASSRRLHTEAFF.

The V gene is TRBV29-1, the J gene TRBJ1-1; D is undetermined. This CDR3 is built from 11 residues. Germline-derived CDR1 and CDR2 are SQVTM and ANQGSEA. V was shortened by 4 bases and J by 6 bases, with 9 bases between the two germline ends. The CDR3 spells CSVADHSEAFF. The CDR3 coding sequence is TGCAGCGTTGCAGACCATTCTGAAGCTTTCTTT. Combining the CDR3 with reference TRBV29-1 and TRBJ1-1 gives the whole variable domain SAVISQKPSRDICQRGTSLTIQCQVDSQVTMMFWYRQQPGQSLTLIATANQGSEATYESGFVIDKFPISRPNLTFSTLTVSNMSPEDSSIYLCSVADHSEAFFGQGTRLTVV.

The V call is TRBV19, the J call TRBJ2-7, with 7 bases that match TRBD1. Germline values: CDR1 LNHDA, CDR2 SQIVND (reference sequence). The CDR3 sequence is 12 residues long. Trimming took 8 bases from V and 3 from J; bases not matched to a gene: 4. Here the CDR3 DNA reads TGTGCCAGTCGACAGGGAAACTACGAGCAGTACTTC. Its protein product is CASRQGNYEQYF.

J is TRBJ1-3 and V is TRBV19; possibly TRBD1 for D (5 bases). Germline-derived CDR1 and CDR2 are LNHDA and SQIVND (reference sequence). CDR3 length equals 18 residues. The V end was cut by 9 bases, the J end by 7 bases, with 31 bases between. In DNA, the CDR3 is TGTGCCAGCACCTCTTATACAGCTACGTCCAAAGGGGCGAACACCATATATTTT. It encodes CASTSYTATSKGANTIYF. The variable domain in full, with the rest retrieved from reference TRBV19 and TRBJ1-3, is DGGITQSPKYLFRKEGQNVTLSCEQNLNHDAMYWYRQDPGQGLRLIYYSQIVNDFQKGDIAEGYSVSREKKESFPLTVTSAQKNPTAFYLCASTSYTATSKGANTIYFGEGSWLTVV.

On this clone itself: In the same sample, other DNA sequences code for this CDR3. The rearrangement links TRBV7-9 to TRBJ2-2, with D possibly TRBD1 on 6 matching bases. Germline CDR1 is SEHNR and CDR2 is FQNEAQ (reference sequence). The CDR3 runs to 14 residues. Trimming took off 3 bases at V and 6 bases at J, with 11 bases between the two ends. CDR3 sequence reads: CASSFLGAAGELFF. Written as DNA, the CDR3 is TGTGCCAGCAGCTTTCTGGGGGCAGCCGGGGAGCTGTTTTTT.

This chain links TRBV5-6 with TRBJ2-5; D gene uncertain. This CDR3 comprises 15 residues. The germline gives CDR1 SGHDT, CDR2 YYEEEE. Trimming cost V 1 base and J 6 bases, with 16 bases left between them. The CDR3 sequence: CASSLSRSNLQTQYF. CDR3 in DNA: TGTGCCAGCAGCTTGAGCCGTTCTAATCTGCAGACCCAGTACTTC.

The chain uses TRBV7-8 and TRBJ1-2; D is undetermined. Germline CDR1 and CDR2: SGHVS and FQNEAQ. Trimming shortened V by 7 bases and J by 4 bases, and 13 bases separated the two germline ends. The CDR3 length is 13 residues. The DNA of the CDR3 is TGTGCCAGCACCCCGCGGGAAGGCTATGGCTACACCTTC. Amino acid sequence: CASTPREGYGYTF.

In DNA form, the CDR3 reads TGTGCCAGCAGCAGCCCCCAGGGTAATCAGCCCCAGCATTTT. Amino acid sequence: CASSSPQGNQPQHF. This rearrangement joins TRBV2 to TRBJ1-5; perhaps TRBD1 as D (5 bases). V lost 6 bases and J lost 4, with 13 bases in between. CDR1 and CDR2 from the germline V gene are SNHLY and FYNNEI. The CDR3 is 14 amino acids.

The genes are TRBV30 and TRBJ1-4; D not resolved. Trimming left V 1 base short and J 3 bases short, with 6 bases between. CDR3 length: 13 amino acids. CDR1 and CDR2 from the germline V gene are GTSNPN and SVGIG (reference sequence). The CDR3 here is CAWSDRANEKLFF. Written as DNA, the CDR3 is TGTGCCTGGAGTGATCGGGCTAATGAAAAACTGTTTTTT.

The count of this clone is one. V and J are TRBV4-3 and TRBJ1-1; D is uncertain. The ends were cut back, 3 bases at V and 7 bases at J, with 15 bases in the middle. The CDR3 is 14 amino acids. The V gene's germline CDR1 is LGHNA and CDR2 YSLEER. As DNA, the CDR3 is TGCGCCAGCAGCCAGACATGGTCAGTGGGTGAAGCTTTCTTT. As protein: CASSQTWSVGEAFF.

The genes are TRBV7-9 and TRBJ1-2; 12 bases fit TRBD1. With V trimmed by 2 bases and J by 4 bases, 11 bases remained unmatched. Germline V gene lookup returns CDR1 SEHNR and CDR2 FQNEAQ (reference sequence). The CDR3 sequence is 18 residues long. The CDR3 DNA reads as TGTGCCAGCAGCTTAAGTAGGGACAGGGGGCGCCCGATCTATGGCTACACCTTC. Its protein is CASSLSRDRGRPIYGYTF.

The J gene is TRBJ2-1, the V gene TRBV7-3; 8 bases line up with TRBD1. CDR1 SGHTA and CDR2 FQGTGA come from the germline V gene. The CDR3 contains 14 residues. The V segment lost 4 bases and the J segment 7 bases; nucleotides outside the gene matches: 6. The chain's CDR3 is CASSSPGTGNEQFF. Here the CDR3 DNA reads TGTGCCAGCAGCTCCCCGGGGACAGGAAATGAGCAGTTCTTC.

This chain connects TRBV18 to TRBJ2-2, with D unresolved. CDR1 and CDR2 from the germline V gene are KGHSH and LQKENI. The germline V and J ends were trimmed by 3 bases and 7 bases, with 9 bases remaining between them. This CDR3 region has 13 residues. CDR3 sequence (DNA): TGTGCCAGCTCACCCCTCCCGGGCGGGGAGCTGTTTTTT. This gives the protein CASSPLPGGELFF.

J is TRBJ1-1 and V is TRBV28; 8 bases are shared with TRBD1. The CDR3 runs 16 residues. Losses at the gene ends were 3 bases for V and 1 base for J; bases not matched to a gene: 7. CDR1 and CDR2 from the germline V gene are MDHEN and SYDVKM. CDR3 sequence (DNA): TGTGCCAGCAGTTTCCGGCAGGGGGCGGGGAACACTGAAGCTTTCTTT. It codes for CASSFRQGAGNTEAFF.

A few counts support this clone. V is TRBV9 and J is TRBJ1-2; TRBD1 matches at 9 bases. Germline V gives CDR1 SGDLS, CDR2 YYNGEE. Trimming cost V 5 bases and J 8 bases; bases outside gene matches: 10. This CDR3 comprises 14 residues. The CDR3: CASSATGGASGYTF. CDR3 in DNA: TGTGCCAGCAGTGCTACAGGGGGCGCGTCGGGCTACACCTTC.

This clone was recorded a few times. The chain links TRBV6-5 to TRBJ1-2; 10 bases are a match to TRBD1. Germline CDR1 and CDR2: MNHEY and SVGAGI. The CDR3 loop spans 15 amino acids. V shed 4 bases, J shed 6 bases, and the junction held 8 bases outside the gene matches. CDR3 nucleotides: TGTGCCAGCAGTTCCGAGACAGGGGGCAGGGATGGCTACACCTTC. Translation gives CASSSETGGRDGYTF.

V gene TRBV4-1 combines with J gene TRBJ1-4, with 12 bases fitting TRBD1. V dropped 5 bases and J dropped 1; count of bases not matched to a gene: 5. The CDR3 covers 17 residues. In germline, CDR1 is MGHRA, CDR2 YSYEKL. The CDR3 nucleotides are TGCGCCAGCAGCTTGGGACAGGGGGCGGAAACTAATGAAAAACTGTTTTTT. Protein product: CASSLGQGAETNEKLFF.

The rearrangement uses TRBV15 and TRBJ2-1, with TRBD1 matching over 9 bases. Germline V CDR1 and CDR2: LNHNV, YYDKDF (reference sequence). This CDR3 spans 15 amino acids. Trimming at V came to 1 base and at J to 4 bases, leaving 2 bases not matched to a gene. CDR3 sequence reads: CATSRGTGVYNEQFF. The CDR3 DNA reads as TGTGCCACCAGCAGAGGGACAGGGGTGTACAATGAGCAGTTCTTC.

The CDR3 is CASTSWRGGNTEAFF. In DNA form, the CDR3 reads TGTGCCAGCACCTCATGGAGGGGAGGGAACACTGAAGCTTTCTTT. The V gene is TRBV11-2, the J gene TRBJ1-1, with TRBD1 as a possible D gene (5 bases). The germline V and J ends were trimmed by 7 bases and 1 base, with 16 bases remaining between them. The germline CDR1 and CDR2 sequences are SGHAT and FQNNGV. This CDR3 comprises 15 residues. Using reference TRBV11-2 and TRBJ1-1 for the parts outside the CDR3, the full variable domain is EAGVAQSPRYKIIEKRQSVAFWCNPISGHATLYWYQQILGQGPKLLIQFQNNGVVDDSQLPKDRFSAERLKGVDSTLKIQPAKLEDSAVYLCASTSWRGGNTEAFFGQGTRLTVV.